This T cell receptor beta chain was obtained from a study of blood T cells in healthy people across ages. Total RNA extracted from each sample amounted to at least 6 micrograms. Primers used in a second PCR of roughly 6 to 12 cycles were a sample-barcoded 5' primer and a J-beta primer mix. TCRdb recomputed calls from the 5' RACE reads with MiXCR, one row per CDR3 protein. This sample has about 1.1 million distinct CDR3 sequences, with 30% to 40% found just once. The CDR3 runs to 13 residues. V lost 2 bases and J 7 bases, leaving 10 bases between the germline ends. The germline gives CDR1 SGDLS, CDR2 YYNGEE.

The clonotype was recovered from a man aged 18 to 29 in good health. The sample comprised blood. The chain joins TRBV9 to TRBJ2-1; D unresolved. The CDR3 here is CASSVASRNEQFF. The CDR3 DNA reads TGTGCCAGCAGCGTGGCGAGCCGGAATGAGCAGTTCTTC.